Included here is one TCR beta chain sequence, with context. The target antigen is unknown. The data were produced by immunoSEQ multiplex PCR, yet TCRdb's version contains in-frame clones alone and is incomplete. The data hold about 140,000 clones, with about 90% observed a single time. The sample comes from a study of T cell responses to AZD1222 COVID-19 vaccine. Trimming cost V 7 bases and J 2 bases, with 13 bases left between them. This CDR3 comprises 14 residues. Germline V lookup: CDR1 KGHDR, CDR2 SFDVKD. Findings and limits, study-wide: Possibly, clonal diversity was underestimated; donors were largely white British and included more females.

Sequencing used peripheral blood, obtained 28 days after the second AZD1222 dose. The V call is TRBV24-1, the J call TRBJ1-1, with D possibly being TRBD1 (5 bases). This TCR came from an adult who received the AZD1222 COVID-19 vaccine. This chain's CDR3 is CATRGDHPNTEAFF. CDR3 bases: TGTGCCACCAGGGGGGACCACCCAAACACTGAAGCTTTCTTT.